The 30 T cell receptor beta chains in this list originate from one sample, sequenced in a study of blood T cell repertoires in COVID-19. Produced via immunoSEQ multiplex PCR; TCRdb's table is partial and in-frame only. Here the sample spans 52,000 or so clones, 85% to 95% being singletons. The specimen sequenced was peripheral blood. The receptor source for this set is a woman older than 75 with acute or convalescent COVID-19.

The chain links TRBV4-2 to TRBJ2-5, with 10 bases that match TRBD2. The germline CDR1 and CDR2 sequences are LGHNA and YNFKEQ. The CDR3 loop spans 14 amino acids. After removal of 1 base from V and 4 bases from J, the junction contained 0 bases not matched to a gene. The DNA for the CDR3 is TGTGCCAGCAGCCAAGGACTAGCGGGAGAGACCCAGTACTTC. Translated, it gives CASSQGLAGETQYF.

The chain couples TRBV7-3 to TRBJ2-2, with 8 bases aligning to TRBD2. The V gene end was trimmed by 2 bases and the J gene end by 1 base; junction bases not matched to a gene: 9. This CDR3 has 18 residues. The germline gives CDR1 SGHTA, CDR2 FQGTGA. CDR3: CASSLYGSGEMNTGELFF. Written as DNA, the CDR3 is TGTGCCAGCAGCTTATATGGTAGCGGGGAGATGAACACCGGGGAGCTGTTTTTT.

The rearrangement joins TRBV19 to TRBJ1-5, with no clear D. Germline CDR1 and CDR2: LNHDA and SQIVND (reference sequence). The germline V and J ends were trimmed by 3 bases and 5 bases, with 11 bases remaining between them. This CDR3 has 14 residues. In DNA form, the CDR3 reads TGTGCCAGTAGTATGAACGGGAGGTATCAGCCCCAGCATTTT. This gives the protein CASSMNGRYQPQHF.

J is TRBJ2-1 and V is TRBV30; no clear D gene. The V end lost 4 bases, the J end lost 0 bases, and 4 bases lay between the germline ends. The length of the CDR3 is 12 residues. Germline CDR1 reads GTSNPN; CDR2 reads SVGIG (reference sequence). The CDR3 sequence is CAWTISYNEQFF. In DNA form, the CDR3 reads TGTGCCTGGACAATCTCCTACAATGAGCAGTTCTTC.

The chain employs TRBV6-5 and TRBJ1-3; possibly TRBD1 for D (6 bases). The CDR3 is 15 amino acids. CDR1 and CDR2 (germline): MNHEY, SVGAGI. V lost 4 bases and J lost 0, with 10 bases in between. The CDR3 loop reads CASSSGTNSGNTIYF. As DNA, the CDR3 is TGTGCCAGCAGTTCAGGGACAAACTCTGGAAACACCATATATTTT.

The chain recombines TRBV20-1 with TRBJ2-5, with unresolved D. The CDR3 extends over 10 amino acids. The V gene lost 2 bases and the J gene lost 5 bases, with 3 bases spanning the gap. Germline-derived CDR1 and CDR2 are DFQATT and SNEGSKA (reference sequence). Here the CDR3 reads CSARYETQYF. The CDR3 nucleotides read TGCAGTGCTAGATATGAGACCCAGTACTTC.

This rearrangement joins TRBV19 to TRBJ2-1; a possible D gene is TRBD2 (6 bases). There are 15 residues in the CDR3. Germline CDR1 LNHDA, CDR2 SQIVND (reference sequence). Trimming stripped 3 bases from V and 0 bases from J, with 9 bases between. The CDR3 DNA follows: TGTGCCAGTAGTATGGAGGGAACCTCCTACAATGAGCAGTTCTTC. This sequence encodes CASSMEGTSYNEQFF.

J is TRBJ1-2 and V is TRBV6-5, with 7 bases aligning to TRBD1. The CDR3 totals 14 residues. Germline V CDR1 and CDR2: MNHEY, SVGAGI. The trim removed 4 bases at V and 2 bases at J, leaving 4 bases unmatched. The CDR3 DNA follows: TGTGCCAGCAGTTCCCCGACAGGGAACTATGGCTACACCTTC. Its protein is CASSSPTGNYGYTF.

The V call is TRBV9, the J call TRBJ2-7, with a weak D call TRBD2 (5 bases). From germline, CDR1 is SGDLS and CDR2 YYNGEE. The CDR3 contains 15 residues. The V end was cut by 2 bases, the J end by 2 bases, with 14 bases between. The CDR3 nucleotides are TGTGCCAGCAGCGTCGGGATCCAGATGGCCTACGAGCAGTACTTC. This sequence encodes CASSVGIQMAYEQYF.

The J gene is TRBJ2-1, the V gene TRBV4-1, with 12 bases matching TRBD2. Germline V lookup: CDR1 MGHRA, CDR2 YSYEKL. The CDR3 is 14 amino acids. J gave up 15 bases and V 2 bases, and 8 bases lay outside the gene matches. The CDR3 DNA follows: TGCGCCAGCAGCCAACTTCTAGCGGGAGGGGGTCTGTTCTTC. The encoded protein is CASSQLLAGGGLFF.

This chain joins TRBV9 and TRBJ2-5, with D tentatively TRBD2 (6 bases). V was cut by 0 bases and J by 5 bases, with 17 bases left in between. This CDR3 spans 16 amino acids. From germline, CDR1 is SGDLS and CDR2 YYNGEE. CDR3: CASSVVTRTNGETQYF. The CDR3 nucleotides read TGTGCCAGCAGCGTAGTGACCCGGACTAATGGGGAGACCCAGTACTTC.

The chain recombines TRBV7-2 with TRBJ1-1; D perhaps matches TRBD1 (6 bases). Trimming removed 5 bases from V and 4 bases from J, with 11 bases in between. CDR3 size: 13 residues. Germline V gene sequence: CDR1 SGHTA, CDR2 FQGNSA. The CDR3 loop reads CASSQQGRTEAFF. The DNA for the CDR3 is TGTGCCAGCAGCCAACAGGGTCGCACTGAAGCTTTCTTT.

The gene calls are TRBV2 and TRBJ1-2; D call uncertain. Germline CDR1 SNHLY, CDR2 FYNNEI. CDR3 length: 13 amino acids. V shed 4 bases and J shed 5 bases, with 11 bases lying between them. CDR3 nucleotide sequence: TGTGCCAGCAGTGTGGCCAGGTATTATGGCTACACCTTC. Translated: CASSVARYYGYTF.

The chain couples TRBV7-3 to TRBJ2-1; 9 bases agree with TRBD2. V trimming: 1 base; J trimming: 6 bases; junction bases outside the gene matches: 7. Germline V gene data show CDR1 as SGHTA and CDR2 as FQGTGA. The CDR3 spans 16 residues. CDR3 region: CASSLRRTSAPNEQFF. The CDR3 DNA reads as TGTGCCAGCAGCTTAAGACGGACTAGCGCACCCAATGAGCAGTTCTTC.

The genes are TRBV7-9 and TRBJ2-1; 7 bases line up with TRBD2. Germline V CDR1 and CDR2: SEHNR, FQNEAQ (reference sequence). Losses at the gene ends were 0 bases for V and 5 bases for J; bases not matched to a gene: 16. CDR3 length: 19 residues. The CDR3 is CASSLAATSTRVRDNEQFF. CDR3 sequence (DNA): TGTGCCAGCAGCTTAGCGGCGACTAGCACGCGGGTTCGGGACAATGAGCAGTTCTTC.

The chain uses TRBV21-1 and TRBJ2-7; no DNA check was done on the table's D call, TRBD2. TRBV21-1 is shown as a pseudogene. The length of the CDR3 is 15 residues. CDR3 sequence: CASFAGGYLSYEQYF. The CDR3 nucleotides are TGTGCCAGCTTCGCGGGAGGGTACCTCTCCTACGAGCAGTACTTC.

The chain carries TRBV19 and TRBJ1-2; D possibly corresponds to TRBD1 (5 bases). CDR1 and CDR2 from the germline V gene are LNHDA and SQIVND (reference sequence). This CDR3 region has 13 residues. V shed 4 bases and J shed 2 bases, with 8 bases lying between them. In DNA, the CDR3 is TGTGCCAGTAGTACAGGGCCCAACTATGGCTACACCTTC. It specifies CASSTGPNYGYTF.

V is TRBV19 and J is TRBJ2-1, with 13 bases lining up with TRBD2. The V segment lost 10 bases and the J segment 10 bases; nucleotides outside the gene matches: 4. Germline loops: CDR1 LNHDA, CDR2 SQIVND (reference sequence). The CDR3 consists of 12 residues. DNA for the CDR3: TGTGCCACCACTAGCGGGAGGGCCGAGCAGTTCTTC. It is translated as CATTSGRAEQFF.

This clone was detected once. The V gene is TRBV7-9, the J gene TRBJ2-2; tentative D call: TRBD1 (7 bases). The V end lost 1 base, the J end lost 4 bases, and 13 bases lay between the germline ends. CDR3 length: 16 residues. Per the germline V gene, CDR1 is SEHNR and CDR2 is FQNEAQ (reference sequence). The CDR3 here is CASSLVGGGATGELFF. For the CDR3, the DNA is TGTGCCAGCAGCTTAGTTGGAGGGGGCGCCACCGGGGAGCTGTTTTTT. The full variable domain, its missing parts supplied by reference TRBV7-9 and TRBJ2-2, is DTGVSQNPRHKITKRGQNVTFRCDPISEHNRLYWYRQTLGQGPEFLTYFQNEAQLEKSRLLSDRFSAERPKGSFSTLEIQRTEQGDSAMYLCASSLVGGGATGELFFGEGSRLTVL.

This chain's CDR3 is CSVRQGRGTEAFF. CDR3 bases: TGCAGCGTTCGCCAGGGGAGAGGGACTGAAGCTTTCTTT. The rearrangement links TRBV29-1 to TRBJ1-1; tentatively, D is TRBD1 (6 bases). V gave up 5 bases and J gave up 5 bases, with 15 bases separating them. CDR1 SQVTM and CDR2 ANQGSEA come from the germline V gene. The CDR3 totals 13 residues.

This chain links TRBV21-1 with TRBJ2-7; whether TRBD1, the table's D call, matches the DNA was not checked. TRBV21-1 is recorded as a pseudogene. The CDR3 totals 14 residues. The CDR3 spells CASTAGTIRREQYF. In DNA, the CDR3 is TGTGCCAGCACCGCCGGGACAATTCGGCGCGAGCAGTACTTC.

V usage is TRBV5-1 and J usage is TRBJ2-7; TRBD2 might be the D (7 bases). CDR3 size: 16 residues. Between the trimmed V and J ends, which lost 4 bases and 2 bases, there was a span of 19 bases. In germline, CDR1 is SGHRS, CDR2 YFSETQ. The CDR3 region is CASSPERGAGTYEQYF. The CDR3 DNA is TGCGCCAGCAGCCCTGAACGGGGGGCGGGAACCTACGAGCAGTACTTC.

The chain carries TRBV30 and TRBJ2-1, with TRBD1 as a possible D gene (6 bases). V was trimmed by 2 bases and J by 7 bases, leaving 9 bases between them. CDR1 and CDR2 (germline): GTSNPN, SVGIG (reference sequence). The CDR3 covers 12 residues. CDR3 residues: CAWSPQGNEQFF. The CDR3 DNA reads TGTGCCTGGAGTCCACAGGGAAATGAGCAGTTCTTC. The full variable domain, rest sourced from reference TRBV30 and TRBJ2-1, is SQTIHQWPATLVQPVGSPLSLECTVEGTSNPNLYWYRQAAGRGLQLLFYSVGIGQISSEVPQNLSASRPQDRQFILSSKKLLLSDSGFYLCAWSPQGNEQFFGPGTRLTVL.

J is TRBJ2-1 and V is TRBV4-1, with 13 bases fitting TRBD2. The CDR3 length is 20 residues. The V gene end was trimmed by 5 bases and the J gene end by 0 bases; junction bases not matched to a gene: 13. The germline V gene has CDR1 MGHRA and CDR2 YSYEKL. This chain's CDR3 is CASSKNARLAGGSSYNEQFF. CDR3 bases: TGCGCCAGCAGCAAAAATGCGCGACTAGCGGGAGGCAGCTCCTACAATGAGCAGTTCTTC.

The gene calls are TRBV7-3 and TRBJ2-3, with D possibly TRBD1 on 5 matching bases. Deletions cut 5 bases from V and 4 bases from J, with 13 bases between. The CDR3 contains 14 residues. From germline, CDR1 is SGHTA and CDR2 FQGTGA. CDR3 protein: CASSQRQGADTQYF. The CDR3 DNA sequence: TGTGCCAGCAGCCAACGGCAGGGTGCAGATACGCAGTATTTT.

The CDR3 DNA is TGTGCCAGCAGCTCGAGAAGACTAGCGGGAGGGTTATACAATGAGCAGTTCTTC. Encoded protein: CASSSRRLAGGLYNEQFF. This chain links TRBV7-9 with TRBJ2-1; 14 bases map to TRBD2. The CDR3 extends over 18 amino acids. Germline trimming cut 4 bases from V and 4 bases from J; bases unmatched to any gene: 9. Germline loops: CDR1 SEHNR, CDR2 FQNEAQ (reference sequence).

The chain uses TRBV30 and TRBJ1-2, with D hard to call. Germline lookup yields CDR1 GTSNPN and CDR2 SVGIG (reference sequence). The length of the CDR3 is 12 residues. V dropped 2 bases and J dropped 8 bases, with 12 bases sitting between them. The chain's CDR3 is CAWSTPLSGYTF. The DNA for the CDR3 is TGTGCCTGGAGTACCCCTCTATCGGGCTACACCTTC. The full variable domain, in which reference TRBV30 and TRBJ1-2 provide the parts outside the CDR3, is SQTIHQWPATLVQPVGSPLSLECTVEGTSNPNLYWYRQAAGRGLQLLFYSVGIGQISSEVPQNLSASRPQDRQFILSSKKLLLSDSGFYLCAWSTPLSGYTFGSGTRLTVV.

CDR3 in amino acids: CASSREGGSFGAQHF. CDR3 sequence (DNA): TGTGCCAGCAGCCGAGAGGGAGGTAGCTTCGGAGCCCAGCATTTT. The chain links TRBV5-8 to TRBJ1-5; D remains unclear. Germline-derived CDR1 and CDR2 are SGHTS and YDEGEE. The CDR3 covers 15 residues. Trimming left V 4 bases short and J 11 bases short, with 22 bases between.

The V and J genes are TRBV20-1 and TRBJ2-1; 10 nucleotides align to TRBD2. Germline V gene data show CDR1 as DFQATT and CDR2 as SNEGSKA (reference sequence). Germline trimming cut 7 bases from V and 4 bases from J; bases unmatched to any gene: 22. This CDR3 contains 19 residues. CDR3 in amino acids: CSVSPLGTSDPLRYNEQFF. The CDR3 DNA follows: TGCAGTGTTAGTCCGCTTGGGACTAGCGACCCACTCCGGTACAATGAGCAGTTCTTC.

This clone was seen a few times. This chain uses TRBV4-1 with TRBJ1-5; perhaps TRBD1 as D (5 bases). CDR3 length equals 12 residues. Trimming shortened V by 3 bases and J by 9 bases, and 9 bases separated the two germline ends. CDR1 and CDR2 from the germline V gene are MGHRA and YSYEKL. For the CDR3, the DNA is TGCGCCAGCAGCCAGCCCGGGGGGCCCCAGCATTTT. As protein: CASSQPGGPQHF.